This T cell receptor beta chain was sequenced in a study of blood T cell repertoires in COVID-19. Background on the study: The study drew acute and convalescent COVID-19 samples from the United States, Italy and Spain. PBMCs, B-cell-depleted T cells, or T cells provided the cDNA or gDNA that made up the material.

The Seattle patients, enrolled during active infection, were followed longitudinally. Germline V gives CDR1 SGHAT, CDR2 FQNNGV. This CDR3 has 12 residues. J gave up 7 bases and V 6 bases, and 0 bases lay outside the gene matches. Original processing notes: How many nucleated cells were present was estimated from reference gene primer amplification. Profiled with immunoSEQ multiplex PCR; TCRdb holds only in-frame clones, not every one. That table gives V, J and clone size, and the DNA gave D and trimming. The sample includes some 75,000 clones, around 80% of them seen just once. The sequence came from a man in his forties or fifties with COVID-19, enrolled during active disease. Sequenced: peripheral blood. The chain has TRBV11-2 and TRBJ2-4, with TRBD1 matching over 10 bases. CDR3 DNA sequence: TGTGCCAGCAGGGGACAGGGGAACATTCAGTACTTC. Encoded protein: CASRGQGNIQYF. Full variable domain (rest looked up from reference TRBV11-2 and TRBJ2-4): EAGVAQSPRYKIIEKRQSVAFWCNPISGHATLYWYQQILGQGPKLLIQFQNNGVVDDSQLPKDRFSAERLKGVDSTLKIQPAKLEDSAVYLCASRGQGNIQYFGAGTRLSVL.